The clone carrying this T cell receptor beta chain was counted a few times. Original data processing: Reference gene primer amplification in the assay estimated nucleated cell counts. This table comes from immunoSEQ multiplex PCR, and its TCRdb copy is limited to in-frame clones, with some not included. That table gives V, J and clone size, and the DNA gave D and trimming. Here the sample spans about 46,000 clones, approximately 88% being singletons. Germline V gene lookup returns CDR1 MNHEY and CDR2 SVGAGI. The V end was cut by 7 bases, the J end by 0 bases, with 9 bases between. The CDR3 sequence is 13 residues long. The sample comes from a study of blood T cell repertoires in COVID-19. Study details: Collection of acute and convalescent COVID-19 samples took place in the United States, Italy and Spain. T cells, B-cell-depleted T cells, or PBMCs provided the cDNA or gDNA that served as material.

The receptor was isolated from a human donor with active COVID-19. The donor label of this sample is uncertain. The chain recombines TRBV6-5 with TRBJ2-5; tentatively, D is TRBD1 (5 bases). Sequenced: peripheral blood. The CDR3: CASKKGNQETQYF. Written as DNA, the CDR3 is TGTGCCAGCAAGAAGGGGAACCAAGAGACCCAGTACTTC.